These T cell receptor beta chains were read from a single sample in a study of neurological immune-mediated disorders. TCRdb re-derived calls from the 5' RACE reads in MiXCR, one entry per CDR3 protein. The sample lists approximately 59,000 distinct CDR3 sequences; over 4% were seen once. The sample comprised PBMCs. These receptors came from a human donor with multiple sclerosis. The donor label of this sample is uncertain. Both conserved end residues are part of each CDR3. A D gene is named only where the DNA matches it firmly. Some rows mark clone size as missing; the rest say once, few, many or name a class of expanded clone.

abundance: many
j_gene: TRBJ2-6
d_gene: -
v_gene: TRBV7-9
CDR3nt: TGTGCCAGCAGCGGGTTCCGGGGGGCCTCTGGGGCCAACGTCCTGACTTTC
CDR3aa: CASSGFRGASGANVLTF

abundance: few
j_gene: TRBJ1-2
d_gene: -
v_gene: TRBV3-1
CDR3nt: TGTGCCAGCAGCCAAGGTCGGGGGGCCTATGGCTACACCTTC
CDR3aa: CASSQGRGAYGYTF

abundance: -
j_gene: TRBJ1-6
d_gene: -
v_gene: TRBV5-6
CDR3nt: TGTGCCAGCAGCTTCGGAGGAGCTCTCCACTTT
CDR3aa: CASSFGGALHF

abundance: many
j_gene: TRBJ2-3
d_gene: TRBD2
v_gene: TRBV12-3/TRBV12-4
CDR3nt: TGTGCCAGCAGTCCCATTCTAGCGGGGGGGGCAGATACGCAGTATTTT
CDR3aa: CASSPILAGGADTQYF

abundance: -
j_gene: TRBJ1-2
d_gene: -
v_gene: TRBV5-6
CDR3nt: TGTGCCAGCAGCTTGGCCGGTCAGTTTTACTATGGCTACACCTTC
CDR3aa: CASSLAGQFYYGYTF

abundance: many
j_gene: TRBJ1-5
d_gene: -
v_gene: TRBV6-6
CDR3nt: TGTGTCAGCACCGCTCCGACAGAATTCTATAGCAATCAGCCCCAGCATTTT
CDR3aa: CVSTAPTEFYSNQPQHF

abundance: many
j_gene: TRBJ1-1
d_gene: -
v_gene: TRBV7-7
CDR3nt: TGTGCCAGCAGCTTAAACAGGAACACTGAAGCTTTCTTT
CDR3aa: CASSLNRNTEAFF

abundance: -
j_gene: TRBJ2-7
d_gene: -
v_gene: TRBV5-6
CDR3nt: TGTGTCAGCAGCATGACAATTAACTACGAGCAGTACTTC
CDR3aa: CVSSMTINYEQYF

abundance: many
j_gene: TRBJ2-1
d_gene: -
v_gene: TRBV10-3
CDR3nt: TGTGCCATCCGGACAGAAGACTACAATGAGCAGTTCTTC
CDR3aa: CAIRTEDYNEQFF

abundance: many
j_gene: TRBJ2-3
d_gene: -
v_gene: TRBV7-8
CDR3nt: TGTGCCAGCAGCTTAGAACACCTAGCGAGCCCCACAGATACGCAGTATTTT
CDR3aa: CASSLEHLASPTDTQYF

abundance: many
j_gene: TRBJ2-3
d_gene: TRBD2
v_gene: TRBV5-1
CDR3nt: TGCGCCAGCAGCTCGGGGGGACCGACAGATACGCAGTATTTT
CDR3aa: CASSSGGPTDTQYF

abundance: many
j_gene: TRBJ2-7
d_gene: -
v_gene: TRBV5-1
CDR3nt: TGCGCCAGCAGCTCCCGCCCAGCCTACGAGCAGTACTTC
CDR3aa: CASSSRPAYEQYF

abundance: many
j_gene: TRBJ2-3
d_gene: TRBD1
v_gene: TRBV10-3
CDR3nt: TGTGCCACTCGGACAGGGCCAGATACGCAGTATTTT
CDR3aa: CATRTGPDTQYF

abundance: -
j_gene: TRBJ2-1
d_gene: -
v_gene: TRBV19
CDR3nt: TGTGCCAGTAGTATAACCGGGACGACCAATGAGCAGTTCTTC
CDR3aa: CASSITGTTNEQFF

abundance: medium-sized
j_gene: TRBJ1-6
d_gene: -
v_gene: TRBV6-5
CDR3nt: TGTGCCACCTCGACCCTGGACGGCTATAATTCACCCCTCCACTTT
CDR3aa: CATSTLDGYNSPLHF

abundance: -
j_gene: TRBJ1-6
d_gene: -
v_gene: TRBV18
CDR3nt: TGTGCCAGCTCACCAACGGGACACGGCGGACTTAATTCACCCCTCCACTTT
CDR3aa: CASSPTGHGGLNSPLHF